Below are 6 T cell receptor beta chains sequenced from a single sample in a study of T cells expressing NK-cell markers. TCRdb re-called the 5' RACE reads and shows each CDR3 protein once, DNA omitted. The sample yields about 460,000 distinct CDR3 sequences, of which the top ten take up 1.4%. The sequenced material came from blood T cells: a sorted CD56 or NKG2C T cell subset, CD4+ or CD8+ T cells, or bulk PBMC T cells (not recorded which). These receptors were obtained from a woman aged 50 to 60 in good health.

The chain is built from TRBV20-1 and TRBJ2-1. Germline CDR1 and CDR2: DFQATT and SNEGSKA (reference sequence). The CDR3 has 15 amino acids. CDR3: CSARGLREYYNEQFF.

The J gene is TRBJ2-5, the V gene TRBV15; TCRdb's assignment of TRBD1 cannot be checked, as there is no DNA. Per germline, CDR1 LNHNV and CDR2 YYDKDF (reference sequence). The CDR3 has 16 amino acids. The CDR3 protein is CATILHPGTGKETQYF.

V usage is TRBV20-1 and J usage is TRBJ2-3; the D call from TCRdb, TRBD2, cannot be confirmed without DNA. CDR3 length: 15 amino acids. Germline CDR1 reads DFQATT; CDR2 reads SNEGSKA (reference sequence). CDR3 region: CSASGGPPPTDTQYF.

The chain uses TRBV5-1 and TRBJ2-2. CDR1 is SGHRS, CDR2 YFSETQ, per germline. There are 15 residues in the CDR3. CDR3 in amino acids: CASNPNVANTGELFF.

The gene calls are TRBV7-9 and TRBJ2-1; TCRdb returns TRBD1, unconfirmable since there is no DNA. This CDR3 region has 16 residues. Germline CDR1 reads SEHNR; CDR2 reads FQNEAQ (reference sequence). The CDR3 loop reads CASILVSGQGANEQFF.

This chain links TRBV24-1 with TRBJ2-1; TCRdb indicates TRBD1, and absent DNA this call remains unverified. This CDR3 spans 14 amino acids. In germline, CDR1 is KGHDR, CDR2 SFDVKD. The chain's CDR3 is CATSGTGVSNEQFF.